Following are 13 T cell receptor beta chains from one sample sequenced in a study of blood T cell repertoires in COVID-19. Produced via immunoSEQ multiplex PCR; TCRdb's table is partial and in-frame only. In the table there are roughly 180,000 clones, 70% to 80% of which are singletons. Sequenced material: peripheral blood. These receptor sequences come from a woman aged 60-75 years with COVID-19, enrolled during active disease.

V usage is TRBV25-1 and J usage is TRBJ1-6; D is unclear. The V and J ends lost 3 bases and 7 bases respectively, with 4 bases between them. The CDR3 loop spans 12 amino acids. CDR1 and CDR2 from the germline V gene are MGHDK and SYGVNS. In DNA form, the CDR3 reads TGTGCCAGCAGTGACGTGAATTCACCCCTCCACTTT. It translates to CASSDVNSPLHF.

The sample holds a few counts of this clone. This sequence joins TRBV4-1 and TRBJ2-1; D is possibly TRBD2 (7 bases). CDR3 size: 15 residues. Germline assignment: CDR1 MGHRA and CDR2 YSYEKL. V gave up 6 bases and J gave up 8 bases, with 20 bases separating them. The CDR3 nucleotides read TGCGCCAGCAGATCAAGGGGAGGGGGTAGGGATGAGCAGTTCTTC. The encoded protein is CASRSRGGGRDEQFF.

This clone is a singleton in its sample. The chain joins TRBV2 to TRBJ2-7; 7 nucleotides align to TRBD2. From germline, CDR1 is SNHLY and CDR2 FYNNEI. This CDR3 region has 16 residues. Trimming at V came to 7 bases and at J to 6 bases, leaving 18 bases not matched to a gene. In DNA form, the CDR3 reads TGTGCCAGCACCGCGAGGACTAGTGGGATCTTAAGCGAGCAGTACTTC. It codes for CASTARTSGILSEQYF.

For the CDR3, the DNA is TGTGCCAGCAGCAAAGAAAAGGGCAGGGGATACAATGTGGAGCAGTTCTTC. Translating it yields CASSKEKGRGYNVEQFF. V is TRBV21-1 and J is TRBJ2-1; the D call of TRBD1 is as the table states it, not checked on the DNA. TRBV21-1 counts as a pseudogene. CDR3 length: 17 amino acids.

The chain carries TRBV6-5 and TRBJ2-1; TRBD2 aligns across 9 bases. J was trimmed by 1 base and V by 2 bases; bases with no gene match: 3. Germline lookup yields CDR1 MNHEY and CDR2 SVGAGI. CDR3 length equals 16 residues. The DNA for the CDR3 is TGTGCCAGCAGTTACGCGGGGGGGAGTTCCTACAATGAGCAGTTCTTC. This gives the protein CASSYAGGSSYNEQFF.

This clone came up once. This rearrangement joins TRBV5-1 to TRBJ2-5; 13 positions agree with TRBD2. Trimming cost V 7 bases and J 5 bases; bases outside gene matches: 8. Germline assignment: CDR1 SGHRS and CDR2 YFSETQ. This CDR3 has 15 amino acids. The chain's CDR3 is CASRTSGSESETQYF. For the CDR3, the DNA is TGCGCCAGCCGGACTAGCGGGAGCGAATCGGAGACCCAGTACTTC.

In its sample, this clone was seen a few times. An end of the junction differs from the germline gene, which may be a read error. The genes are TRBV3-1 (or the pseudogene TRBV3-2) and TRBJ1-6; D remains unclear. CDR1 and CDR2 (germline): LGHDT, YNNKEL (reference sequence). CDR3 length equals 14 residues. The CDR3 nucleotides are TGTGCCAGCAGTACTCCTGCCTATGATTCACCCCTCCACTTT. Amino acid sequence: CASSTPAYDSPLHF.

The rearrangement uses TRBV5-1 and TRBJ2-3; D unclear. V was trimmed by 0 bases and J by 6 bases, leaving 11 bases between them. Germline CDR1 SGHRS, CDR2 YFSETQ. This CDR3 is built from 14 residues. The CDR3 coding sequence is TGCGCCAGCAGCTTGGCGTCGGCGGTTGATACGCAGTATTTT. Its protein is CASSLASAVDTQYF.

Here the CDR3 reads CASSNTGTGNTIYF. The CDR3 nucleotides are TGCGCCAGCAGCAATACAGGGACCGGAAACACCATATATTTT. V is TRBV5-1 and J is TRBJ1-3, with a tentative D call TRBD1 (6 bases). CDR1 is SGHRS and CDR2 is YFSETQ in the germline V gene. This CDR3 is built from 14 residues. The V end lost 4 bases, the J end lost 4 bases, and 12 bases lay between the germline ends.

This chain uses TRBV3-1 (or the pseudogene TRBV3-2) with TRBJ1-6; D call uncertain. V gave up 0 bases and J gave up 12 bases, with 9 bases separating them. This CDR3 has 13 amino acids. Germline-derived CDR1 and CDR2 are LGHDT and YNNKEL (reference sequence). The CDR3 bases are TGTGCCAGCAGCCAAGATCGGTTGCGACCCCTCCACTTT. Encoded protein: CASSQDRLRPLHF.

The chain has TRBV27 and TRBJ1-2, with TRBD1 matching 11 bases. CDR1 is MNHEY, CDR2 SMNVEV, per germline (reference sequence). Trimming at V came to 2 bases and at J to 2 bases, leaving 13 bases not matched to a gene. This CDR3 is 19 amino acids long. This CDR3 is CASSLRFRDRGMPNYGYTF. CDR3 DNA: TGTGCCAGCAGTTTAAGATTCCGGGACAGGGGGATGCCCAACTATGGCTACACCTTC.

The V and J genes are TRBV5-5 and TRBJ2-2; no reliable D call. The CDR3 runs to 13 residues. The V end was cut by 4 bases, the J end by 0 bases, with 4 bases between. Germline V gene sequence: CDR1 SGHKS, CDR2 YYEKEE (reference sequence). This CDR3 is CASSLTNTGELFF. The CDR3 bases are TGTGCCAGCAGCCTAACGAACACCGGGGAGCTGTTTTTT.

This chain joins TRBV6-6 and TRBJ2-1, with D perhaps matching TRBD2 (6 bases). Between the trimmed V and J ends, which lost 6 bases and 3 bases, there was a span of 15 bases. CDR3 length: 15 residues. Germline V gene data show CDR1 as MNHNY and CDR2 as SVGAGI (reference sequence). The chain's CDR3 is CASRTLASVYNEQFF. The CDR3 region has the DNA TGTGCCAGCAGAACCCTAGCGTCGGTCTACAATGAGCAGTTCTTC.